This T cell receptor (beta chain) was captured by sequencing in a study of T cells in Graves' hyperthyroidism and ophthalmopathy. Study at large: It was at initial diagnosis, before any treatment, that peripheral blood was collected. The study, taken as a whole, reports: Blood also contained most expanded thyroid clonotypes above 0.001. A model using 13 V-J features told ophthalmopathy apart from stable hyperthyroidism.

Amplification of TCR beta CDR3 regions used RNA as the template. HTBI primers were employed in a first-round RT-PCR of the TCR CDR3. TCRdb recomputed calls from the multiplex PCR reads with MiXCR, one row per CDR3 protein. The sample comprises a few hundred thousand distinct CDR3 sequences, less than 20% of which are singletons, and approximately 37% rests with the top ten. Germline V CDR1 and CDR2: MDHEN, SYDVKM. V shed 6 bases and J shed 7 bases, with 13 bases lying between them. The CDR3 has 14 residues. This clonotype was counted ten times or more. What it binds is unknown. The chain has TRBV28 and TRBJ1-6; possibly TRBD1 for D (6 bases). This receptor was identified in a man in his fifties with Graves' ophthalmopathy. Sequencing input: blood. The CDR3 reads CASRSGDPNSPLHF. As DNA, the CDR3 is TGTGCCAGCAGGTCAGGGGACCCGAATTCACCCCTCCACTTT.